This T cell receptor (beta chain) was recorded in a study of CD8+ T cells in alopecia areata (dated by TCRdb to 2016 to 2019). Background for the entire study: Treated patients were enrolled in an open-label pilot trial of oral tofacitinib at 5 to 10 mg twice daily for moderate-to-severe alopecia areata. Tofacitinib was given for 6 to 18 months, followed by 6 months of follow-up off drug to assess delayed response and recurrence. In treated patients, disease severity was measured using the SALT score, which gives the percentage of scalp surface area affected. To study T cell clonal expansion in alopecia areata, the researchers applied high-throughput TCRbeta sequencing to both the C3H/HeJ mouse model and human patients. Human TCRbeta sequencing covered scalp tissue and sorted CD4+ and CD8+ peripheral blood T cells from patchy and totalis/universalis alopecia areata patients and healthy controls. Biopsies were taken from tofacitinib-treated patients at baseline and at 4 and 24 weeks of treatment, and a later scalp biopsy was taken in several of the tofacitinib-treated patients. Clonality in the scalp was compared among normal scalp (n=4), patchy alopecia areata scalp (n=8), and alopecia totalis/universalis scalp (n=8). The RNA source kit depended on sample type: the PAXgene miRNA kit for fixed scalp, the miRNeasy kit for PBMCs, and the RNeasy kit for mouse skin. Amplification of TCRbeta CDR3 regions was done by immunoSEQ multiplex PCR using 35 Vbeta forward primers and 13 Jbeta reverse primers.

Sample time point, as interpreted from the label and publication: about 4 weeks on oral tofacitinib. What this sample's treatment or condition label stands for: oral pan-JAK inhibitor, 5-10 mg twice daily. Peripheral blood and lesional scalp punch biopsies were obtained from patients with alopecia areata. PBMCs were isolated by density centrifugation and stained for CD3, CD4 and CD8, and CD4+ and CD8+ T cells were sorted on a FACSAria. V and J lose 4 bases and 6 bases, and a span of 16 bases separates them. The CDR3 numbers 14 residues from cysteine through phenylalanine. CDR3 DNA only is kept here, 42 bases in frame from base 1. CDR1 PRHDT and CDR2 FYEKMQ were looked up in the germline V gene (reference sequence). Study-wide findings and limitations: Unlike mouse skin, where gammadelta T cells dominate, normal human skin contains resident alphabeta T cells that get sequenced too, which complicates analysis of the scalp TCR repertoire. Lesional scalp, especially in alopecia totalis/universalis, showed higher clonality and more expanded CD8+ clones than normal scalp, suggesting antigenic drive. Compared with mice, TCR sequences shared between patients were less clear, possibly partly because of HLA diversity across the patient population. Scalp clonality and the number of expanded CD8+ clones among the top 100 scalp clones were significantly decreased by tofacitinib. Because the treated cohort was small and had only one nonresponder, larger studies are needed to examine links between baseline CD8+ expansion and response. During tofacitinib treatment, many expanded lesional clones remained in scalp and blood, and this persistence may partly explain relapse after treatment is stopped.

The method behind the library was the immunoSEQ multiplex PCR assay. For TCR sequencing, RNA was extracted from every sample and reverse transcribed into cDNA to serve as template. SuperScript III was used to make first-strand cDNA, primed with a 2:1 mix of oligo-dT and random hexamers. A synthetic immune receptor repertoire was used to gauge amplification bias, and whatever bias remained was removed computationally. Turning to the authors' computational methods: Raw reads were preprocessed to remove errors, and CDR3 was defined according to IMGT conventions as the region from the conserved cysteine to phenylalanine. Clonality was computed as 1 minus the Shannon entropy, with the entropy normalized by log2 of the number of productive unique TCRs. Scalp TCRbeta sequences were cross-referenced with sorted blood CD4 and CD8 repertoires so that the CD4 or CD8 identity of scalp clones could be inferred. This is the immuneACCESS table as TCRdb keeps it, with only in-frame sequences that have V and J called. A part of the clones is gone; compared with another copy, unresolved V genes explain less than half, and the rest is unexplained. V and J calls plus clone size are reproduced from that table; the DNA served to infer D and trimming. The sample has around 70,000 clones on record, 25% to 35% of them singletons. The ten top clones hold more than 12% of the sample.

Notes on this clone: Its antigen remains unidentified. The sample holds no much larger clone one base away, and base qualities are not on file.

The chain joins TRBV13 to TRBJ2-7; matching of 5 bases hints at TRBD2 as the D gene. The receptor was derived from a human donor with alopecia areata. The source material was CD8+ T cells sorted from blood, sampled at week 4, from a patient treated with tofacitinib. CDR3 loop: CASSSRGNSGEQYF. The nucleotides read TGTGCCAGCAGCTCGAGAGGGAACTCGGGCGAGCAGTACTTC.